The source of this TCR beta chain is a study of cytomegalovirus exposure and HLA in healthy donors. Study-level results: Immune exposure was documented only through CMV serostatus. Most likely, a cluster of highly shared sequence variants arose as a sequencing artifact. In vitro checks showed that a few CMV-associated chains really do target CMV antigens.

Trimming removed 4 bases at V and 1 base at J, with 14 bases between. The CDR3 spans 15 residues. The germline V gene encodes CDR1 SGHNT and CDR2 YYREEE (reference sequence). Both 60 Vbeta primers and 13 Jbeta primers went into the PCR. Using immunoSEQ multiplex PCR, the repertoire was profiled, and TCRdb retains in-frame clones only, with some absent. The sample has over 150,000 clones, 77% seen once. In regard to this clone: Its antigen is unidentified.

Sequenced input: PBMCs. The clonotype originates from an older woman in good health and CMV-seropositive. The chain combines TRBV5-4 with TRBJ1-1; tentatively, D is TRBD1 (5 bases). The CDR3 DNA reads TGTGCCAGCAGCCAAGCGGGACGGCAGAACACTGAAGCTTTCTTT. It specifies CASSQAGRQNTEAFF.